This T cell receptor beta chain emerged from a study of identifying expanded T cells in peripheral blood. In the case of this clone: Its antigen is not identified.

Whole-study findings and limits: Two-week clone count variance significantly increased as total template count grew. Approximately 1.1 clones differed between technical replicates, versus roughly 16 and 20 over time.

The data were produced by immunoSEQ multiplex PCR, yet TCRdb's version contains in-frame clones alone and is incomplete. The sample lists about 50,000 clones; over 75% were seen once. No infections or other immune events were documented during collection. The CDR3 totals 11 residues. The germline gives CDR1 SGHTA, CDR2 FQGNSA. V shed 5 bases and J shed 9 bases, with 10 bases lying between them. What was sequenced was blood. This chain links TRBV7-2 with TRBJ1-1; no clear D gene. The clonotype was recovered from a person aged 18-70 years in good health. The CDR3 loop reads CASSTSGQAFF. The CDR3 coding sequence is TGTGCCAGCAGCACAAGCGGGCAAGCTTTCTTT.